This T cell receptor (beta chain) was recorded in a study of blood T cell repertoires in COVID-19. Study in general: COVID-19 samples, acute and convalescent, were from the United States, Italy and Spain. T cells, B-cell-depleted T cells, or PBMCs provided the cDNA or gDNA that served as material.

Clones were read by immunoSEQ multiplex PCR, and TCRdb kept only the in-frame ones, dropping some. The profile shows about 200,000 clones, roughly 80% of them singletons. Germline V gene sequence: CDR1 LNHDA, CDR2 SQIVND (reference sequence). This CDR3 spans 11 amino acids. The sequenced material came from peripheral blood. The receptor was derived from a woman older than 75 with acute or convalescent COVID-19. This chain uses TRBV19 with TRBJ1-2; the D gene is possibly TRBD1 (6 bases). CDR3: CAVGRGYGYTF. The CDR3 DNA follows: TGTGCTGTAGGCAGGGGCTATGGCTACACCTTC.